The 17 T cell receptor beta chains reported below all come from one sample, sequenced in a study of blood T cell repertoires in COVID-19. Produced via immunoSEQ multiplex PCR; TCRdb's table is partial and in-frame only. The sample has 130,000 to 150,000 clones; approximately 80% are singletons. The specimen sequenced was peripheral blood. The source is a woman between 40 and 50 years old with active or convalescent COVID-19.

This clone was seen only a few times. The chain recombines TRBV5-5 with TRBJ1-2; TRBD1 aligns across 7 bases. V lost 5 bases, J lost 0 bases, and 4 bases stayed unmatched. This CDR3 contains 14 residues. Germline CDR1 SGHKS, CDR2 YYEKEE (reference sequence). CDR3 nucleotides: TGTGCCAGCAGTTTCGGGACAGCTAACTATGGCTACACCTTC. Its protein product is CASSFGTANYGYTF.

This clone appeared a few times. This chain uses TRBV6-5 with TRBJ1-3; a possible D gene is TRBD1 (6 bases). The CDR3 runs 15 residues. V gave up 7 bases and J gave up 2 bases, with 15 bases separating them. Germline V lookup: CDR1 MNHEY, CDR2 SVGAGI. CDR3 in DNA: TGTGCCAGCATAGCAGGGGCAGGGGCTGGAAACACCATATATTTT. Its translation is CASIAGAGAGNTIYF.

Notes on this clone: A junction end diverges from the germline sequence, so it may reflect a read error. The V call is TRBV30, the J call TRBJ2-7; weak D call: TRBD2 (6 bases). CDR3 length equals 11 residues. CDR1 and CDR2 from the germline V gene are GTSNPN and SVGIG (reference sequence). The CDR3 here is CAWSRPGTHGF. The CDR3 nucleotides are TGTGCCTGGAGCCGCCCCGGGACTCATGGGTTC.

The chain couples TRBV28 to TRBJ2-2; 7 bases are shared with TRBD1. V gave up 8 bases and J gave up 9 bases; unmatched junction bases: 3. The CDR3 sequence is 11 residues long. The V gene's germline CDR1 is MDHEN and CDR2 SYDVKM. CDR3 region: CASWDRRELFF. The CDR3 nucleotides are TGTGCCAGCTGGGACAGAAGGGAGCTGTTTTTT.

The J gene is TRBJ1-2, the V gene TRBV6-4, with D perhaps TRBD1 (6 bases). Deletions cut 3 bases from V and 8 bases from J, with 10 bases between. Germline loops: CDR1 MRHNA, CDR2 SNTAGT. This CDR3 has 12 residues. CDR3 in DNA: TGTGCCAGCAGTGAACAGGGTTGGGGCTACACCTTC. Its translation is CASSEQGWGYTF.

This sequence joins TRBV19 and TRBJ1-5; TRBD1 matches at 9 bases. This CDR3 contains 15 residues. V dropped 4 bases and J dropped 7; count of bases not matched to a gene: 8. CDR1 and CDR2 (germline): LNHDA, SQIVND (reference sequence). The CDR3 DNA follows: TGTGCCAGTAGTACCGGACAGGGGAGTGAACAGCCCCAGCATTTT. Residues: CASSTGQGSEQPQHF.

This chain connects TRBV19 to TRBJ1-1; D not resolved. The V and J ends lost 4 bases and 4 bases respectively, with 10 bases between them. This CDR3 has 13 amino acids. In germline, CDR1 is LNHDA, CDR2 SQIVND (reference sequence). CDR3 protein: CASSKLRGTEAFF. CDR3 DNA sequence: TGTGCCAGTAGTAAGTTGCGGGGCACTGAAGCTTTCTTT.

The rearrangement links TRBV7-2 to TRBJ2-3; 12 bases are a match to TRBD1. CDR3 length: 16 residues. The V and J ends lost 4 bases and 3 bases, in that order; junction bases with no gene match: 5. Per the germline V gene, CDR1 is SGHTA and CDR2 is FQGNSA. CDR3 amino acids: CASSSGQGARTDTQYF. The CDR3, as DNA: TGTGCCAGCAGCTCGGGACAGGGGGCGCGGACAGATACGCAGTATTTT.

The V call is TRBV19, the J call TRBJ1-5, with TRBD1 as a possible D gene (6 bases). This CDR3 comprises 16 residues. V shed 6 bases and J shed 5 bases, with 20 bases lying between them. Germline V lookup: CDR1 LNHDA, CDR2 SQIVND (reference sequence). This chain's CDR3 is CASRVIGTTLHQPQHF. The CDR3, as DNA: TGTGCCAGTAGGGTTATAGGGACAACACTCCATCAGCCCCAGCATTTT. Full variable domain (missing parts from reference TRBV19 and TRBJ1-5): DGGITQSPKYLFRKEGQNVTLSCEQNLNHDAMYWYRQDPGQGLRLIYYSQIVNDFQKGDIAEGYSVSREKKESFPLTVTSAQKNPTAFYLCASRVIGTTLHQPQHFGDGTRLSIL.

The chain employs TRBV7-2 and TRBJ2-7, with 9 bases lining up with TRBD1. The J segment lost 2 bases and the V segment lost 0 bases, leaving 8 bases of the junction unmatched. Germline CDR1 and CDR2: SGHTA and FQGNSA. The CDR3 contains 17 residues. In DNA form, the CDR3 reads TGTGCCAGCAGCTTAGCGAGGGGGGGGACAGGGCCCTACGAGCAGTACTTC. Its translation is CASSLARGGTGPYEQYF.

V usage is TRBV15 and J usage is TRBJ1-1, with unresolved D. From germline, CDR1 is LNHNV and CDR2 YYDKDF (reference sequence). CDR3 size: 13 residues. The V and J ends lost 1 base and 7 bases respectively, with 10 bases between them. Here the CDR3 reads CATSRGRGSEAFF. The CDR3 DNA is TGTGCCACCAGCAGAGGGAGAGGGAGTGAAGCTTTCTTT.

As for this clone: One end of the junction does not line up with germline, which may come from a read error. V is TRBV2 and J is TRBJ2-2; TRBD2 might be the D (5 bases). The CDR3 extends over 13 amino acids. In germline, CDR1 is SNHLY, CDR2 FYNNEI. The CDR3 coding sequence is TGTGCCAGCAGTGCCTACCAACACCGGGGAGCTGTTTTT. As protein: CASSAYQHRGAVF.

This rearrangement joins TRBV11-2 to TRBJ2-1; D may be TRBD2 (5 bases). The CDR3 spans 13 residues. Trimming took 3 bases from V and 9 from J, leaving 12 bases between them. Germline V gives CDR1 SGHAT, CDR2 FQNNGV. CDR3 region: CASSFSTEGEQFF. The CDR3 bases are TGTGCCAGCAGCTTCTCGACTGAGGGTGAGCAGTTCTTC.

This sequence joins TRBV19 and TRBJ1-5; D is ambiguous. CDR1 is LNHDA, CDR2 SQIVND, per germline (reference sequence). The CDR3 sequence is 14 residues long. Between the trimmed V and J ends, which lost 5 bases and 1 base, there was a span of 9 bases. CDR3 loop: CASSVVRSNQPQHF. In DNA, the CDR3 is TGTGCCAGTAGTGTCGTCCGGAGCAATCAGCCCCAGCATTTT.

V is TRBV4-1 and J is TRBJ2-2; 9 bases are a match to TRBD2. Germline V gives CDR1 MGHRA, CDR2 YSYEKL. This CDR3 has 15 amino acids. V shed 0 bases and J 5 bases; nucleotides not matched to a gene: 1. CDR3 loop: CASSQELAGTGELFF. The CDR3 DNA follows: TGCGCCAGCAGCCAAGAGCTAGCGGGGACCGGGGAGCTGTTTTTT.

The genes are TRBV6-6 and TRBJ2-6; 9 nucleotides match TRBD1. This CDR3 is 18 amino acids long. J was trimmed by 2 bases and V by 5 bases; bases with no gene match: 10. Germline loops: CDR1 MNHNY, CDR2 SVGAGI (reference sequence). The chain's CDR3 is CASSPRDRVETGANVLTF. In nucleotides, the CDR3 is TGTGCCAGCAGTCCCCGGGACAGGGTTGAAACTGGGGCCAACGTCCTGACTTTC.

This clone has a handful of counts. The genes are TRBV29-1 and TRBJ2-3; unclear D gene. The CDR3 sequence is 12 residues long. The V end lost 3 bases, the J end lost 0 bases, and 4 bases lay between the germline ends. Per germline, CDR1 SQVTM and CDR2 ANQGSEA. The CDR3 sequence: CSVDRSTDTQYF. Written as DNA, the CDR3 is TGCAGCGTTGATCGGAGCACAGATACGCAGTATTTT.